This TCR beta chain was sequenced during a study of blood T cell repertoires in COVID-19 (dated by TCRdb to about 2020). Study-wide context: The collaborator samples originated in the United States, Italy and Spain and spanned the acute and convalescent phases of COVID-19. Nearly every sample came with metadata listing a de-identified subject ID, COVID-19 status, age in years and sex. Where available, HLA class I and class II types were obtained from metadata supplied by the sample provider rather than from assay-based typing. The material from the prospective study consisted of cDNA or gDNA derived from T cells, B-cell-depleted T cells, or PBMCs. Samples were obtained from the ongoing ImmuneRACE study (first 160 participants) and from approximately 1,200 subjects provided by 6 global collaborators. The repertoires were released in a freely available public database meant as a resource for research on the immune response to SARS-CoV-2. The dataset comprised deeply sampled blood TCRbeta repertoires from subjects exposed to, actively infected with, or recovered from COVID-19. The research as a whole found: The quantity of clinical and demographic metadata differed by source and by participant and was supplied without curation.

Each collaborating institution followed its own protocols to collect whole blood in K2EDTA tubes. For TCRbeta analysis, collaborator samples were shipped as frozen whole blood, as isolated PBMCs, or as DNA extracted from either sample type. TCRbeta CDR3 regions were amplified from genomic DNA by means of the immunoSEQ Assay, a bias-controlled multiplex PCR. Concerning the study's data processing: The number of nucleated cells in each sample was estimated from the amplification of reference gene primers within the assay. To quantify the absolute abundance of each unique TCRbeta CDR3 rearrangement, sequence reads were collapsed and filtered. For each sample, productive Simpson clonality was calculated by taking the square root of Simpson's diversity index across productive rearrangements. Entries here come from immuneACCESS through TCRdb and include only in-frame sequences with V and J called. Some clones fail to appear in such tables; in the studies checked, an unresolved V gene covers under half of the shortfall, and the cause of the remainder is unknown. Clone size and V and J calls were adopted from that table, with D and trimming inferred from the DNA. The sample data list approximately 200,000 clones, and roughly 90% of these were observed just once. Of the sample, around 2.9% is held by the ten largest clones.

After removal of 6 bases from V and 3 bases from J, the junction retains 1 base not matched to a gene. The CDR3 contains 13 residues, cysteine and phenylalanine counted. The retained sequence is limited to the CDR3, 39 bases, with the frame set at the first base. The germline V gene provides CDR1 MNHEY and CDR2 SVGAGI. As regards this clone: Its specific antigen is unknown. The sample holds no much larger clone one base away, and base qualities are not on file.

The TCR comes from a woman aged 55 to 70 with acute or convalescent COVID-19. The chain joins TRBV6-5 to TRBJ2-7, and TRBD2 matches 11 of the central bases. Sequencing was done on a sample of peripheral blood. CDR3 reads: CASRLAGVYEQYF. In nucleotide form, the sequence is TGTGCCAGCAGACTAGCGGGGGTCTACGAGCAGTACTTC.